The clone carrying this T cell receptor (beta chain) was picked up one time. Germline loops: CDR1 SNHLY, CDR2 FYNNEI. The CDR3 has 15 amino acids. Trimming removed 8 bases from V and 1 base from J; junction bases left unmatched: 3. The data stem from a study of blood T cell repertoires in COVID-19. Study background: Spain, Italy and the United States supplied samples that represented acute and convalescent COVID-19. T cells, B-cell-depleted T cells, or PBMCs provided the cDNA or gDNA that served as material.

In the original processing: Amplified reference gene primers provided the basis for estimating nucleated cell counts. Only in-frame clones appear in the TCRdb table, and some are missing; sequencing was by immunoSEQ multiplex PCR. The DNA was the basis for D and trimming; V, J and clone size are from that table. The table lists approximately 300,000 clones, about 89% of them singletons, with roughly 5% in the top ten. This sequence was found in a middle-aged man with acute or convalescent COVID-19. The gene calls are TRBV2 and TRBJ1-6, with TRBD1 matching 9 bases. The specimen was peripheral blood. CDR3 coding DNA: TGTGCCAGCGGGGGACAGGGTTCCTATAATTCACCCCTCCACTTT. This translates into CASGGQGSYNSPLHF.